This is a list of T cell receptor beta chains from one sample in a study of blood T cells in healthy people across ages. TCRdb reanalysed the 5' RACE reads using MiXCR and keeps one entry per CDR3 protein. This repertoire shows hundreds of thousands of distinct CDR3 sequences, around half found once; its top ten account for around 23%. The source material was blood. These receptors originate from an elderly man in good health. Each CDR3 is given with its conserved first and last residue. A D gene is named only where the DNA matches it firmly. Size values are once, few and many counts, or a class for expanded clones, and some rows have none.

V gene: TRBV11-2
J gene: TRBJ2-1
clone size: few
D gene: NA
CDR3 protein: CASSLDRATGEQFF
CDR3 DNA: TGTGCCAGCAGCTTAGATCGGGCGACTGGTGAGCAGTTCTTC

V gene: TRBV7-2
J gene: TRBJ2-7
clone size: few
D gene: NA
CDR3 protein: CASSLDEVYEQYF
CDR3 DNA: TGTGCCAGCAGCTTAGATGAGGTCTACGAGCAGTACTTC

V gene: TRBV9
J gene: TRBJ2-5
clone size: NA
D gene: TRBD2
CDR3 protein: CASSVGGGQETQYF
CDR3 DNA: TGTGCCAGCAGCGTAGGGGGGGGGCAAGAGACCCAGTACTTC

V gene: TRBV20-1
J gene: TRBJ2-1
clone size: NA
D gene: TRBD2
CDR3 protein: CSASREGRYNEQFF
CDR3 DNA: TGCAGTGCTAGCAGGGAGGGCCGCTACAATGAGCAGTTCTTC

V gene: TRBV30
J gene: TRBJ1-2
clone size: NA
D gene: NA
CDR3 protein: CAWRGDFNYGYTF
CDR3 DNA: TGTGCCTGGAGGGGGGATTTTAACTATGGCTACACCTTC

V gene: TRBV29-1
J gene: TRBJ2-2
clone size: NA
D gene: NA
CDR3 protein: CSVEKEQGNTGELFF
CDR3 DNA: TGCAGCGTTGAAAAGGAACAGGGGAACACCGGGGAGCTGTTTTTT

V gene: TRBV4-3
J gene: TRBJ2-3
clone size: few
D gene: NA
CDR3 protein: CASSQDPSLSTDTQYF
CDR3 DNA: TGCGCCAGCAGCCAAGATCCCTCTCTAAGCACAGATACGCAGTATTTT

V gene: TRBV7-2
J gene: TRBJ1-4
clone size: NA
D gene: NA
CDR3 protein: CASSQGPREKLFF
CDR3 DNA: TGTGCCAGCAGCCAGGGTCCGAGGGAAAAACTGTTTTTT

V gene: TRBV18
J gene: TRBJ2-1
clone size: NA
D gene: NA
CDR3 protein: CASSPSAAVLGNEQFF
CDR3 DNA: TGTGCCAGCTCACCATCCGCAGCGGTTCTGGGGAATGAGCAGTTCTTC

V gene: TRBV6-2/TRBV6-3
J gene: TRBJ1-5
clone size: once
D gene: NA
CDR3 protein: CASSYGAMQPQHF
CDR3 DNA: TGTGCCAGCAGTTATGGGGCGATGCAGCCCCAGCATTTT

V gene: TRBV29-1
J gene: TRBJ1-1
clone size: few
D gene: TRBD1
CDR3 protein: CSVGTGGNTEAFF
CDR3 DNA: TGCAGCGTTGGGACAGGGGGCAACACTGAAGCTTTCTTT

V gene: TRBV7-2
J gene: TRBJ2-3
clone size: once
D gene: TRBD2
CDR3 protein: CASSLSFGGGGFTDTQYF
CDR3 DNA: TGTGCCAGCAGCTTAAGTTTTGGCGGGGGGGGATTCACAGATACGCAGTATTTT

V gene: TRBV5-6
J gene: TRBJ1-2
clone size: NA
D gene: TRBD1
CDR3 protein: CASSFTGTGHYGYTF
CDR3 DNA: TGTGCCAGCAGCTTCACGGGGACAGGGCACTATGGCTACACCTTC

V gene: TRBV2
J gene: TRBJ2-5
clone size: NA
D gene: NA
CDR3 protein: CASSGSPGPVYQETQYF
CDR3 DNA: TGTGCCAGCAGTGGAAGCCCGGGACCAGTGTACCAAGAGACCCAGTACTTC

V gene: TRBV7-9
J gene: TRBJ1-4
clone size: many
D gene: NA
CDR3 protein: CASSESRGFEEKLFF
CDR3 DNA: TGTGCCAGCAGTGAAAGCAGGGGCTTCGAGGAAAAACTGTTTTTT

V gene: TRBV20-1
J gene: TRBJ1-2
clone size: NA
D gene: NA
CDR3 protein: CSAANPLTGRRVNYGYTF
CDR3 DNA: TGCAGTGCTGCTAACCCTCTGACAGGACGGCGGGTTAACTATGGCTACACCTTC

V gene: TRBV7-9
J gene: TRBJ1-1
clone size: NA
D gene: NA
CDR3 protein: CASGEQGTTEAFF
CDR3 DNA: TGTGCCAGCGGCGAACAGGGTACCACTGAAGCTTTCTTT

V gene: TRBV30
J gene: TRBJ2-3
clone size: few
D gene: NA
CDR3 protein: CAWSTTSSGTDTQYF
CDR3 DNA: TGTGCCTGGAGTACGACTAGTTCAGGGACAGATACGCAGTATTTT

V gene: TRBV15
J gene: TRBJ2-5
clone size: few
D gene: TRBD1
CDR3 protein: CATSRDQGGSGETQYF
CDR3 DNA: TGTGCCACCAGCAGAGATCAAGGGGGCTCTGGGGAGACCCAGTACTTC

V gene: TRBV14
J gene: TRBJ2-1
clone size: NA
D gene: TRBD2
CDR3 protein: CASSQLLAGVPYNEQFF
CDR3 DNA: TGTGCCAGCAGCCAATTGCTAGCGGGAGTGCCCTACAATGAGCAGTTCTTC

V gene: TRBV4-2
J gene: TRBJ2-5
clone size: NA
D gene: TRBD2
CDR3 protein: CASSQVGAGGPGTQYF
CDR3 DNA: TGTGCCAGCAGCCAAGTCGGCGCGGGAGGGCCGGGGACCCAGTACTTC

V gene: TRBV15
J gene: TRBJ2-1
clone size: few
D gene: TRBD1
CDR3 protein: CASNRDRGHNEQFF
CDR3 DNA: TGTGCCAGCAACCGGGACAGGGGACACAATGAGCAGTTCTTC

V gene: TRBV7-2
J gene: TRBJ1-6
clone size: few
D gene: TRBD1
CDR3 protein: CASSFRQGPYNSPLHF
CDR3 DNA: TGTGCCAGCAGCTTCCGACAGGGCCCCTATAATTCACCCCTCCACTTT

V gene: TRBV4-3
J gene: TRBJ2-3
clone size: few
D gene: TRBD1
CDR3 protein: CASSQSTGFTDTQYF
CDR3 DNA: TGCGCCAGCAGCCAATCGACAGGGTTCACAGATACGCAGTATTTT

V gene: TRBV7-2
J gene: TRBJ1-6
clone size: NA
D gene: NA
CDR3 protein: CASSLVPLSPLHF
CDR3 DNA: TGTGCCAGCAGCTTAGTCCCCCTCTCACCCCTCCACTTT

V gene: TRBV7-3
J gene: TRBJ1-6
clone size: NA
D gene: NA
CDR3 protein: CASSSTEGPLHF
CDR3 DNA: TGTGCCAGCAGCTCCACTGAGGGACCCCTCCACTTT

V gene: TRBV12-3/TRBV12-4
J gene: TRBJ2-3
clone size: NA
D gene: TRBD2
CDR3 protein: CASTRHGGGTDTQYF
CDR3 DNA: TGTGCCAGCACCCGTCACGGGGGGGGCACAGATACGCAGTATTTT

V gene: TRBV12-3/TRBV12-4
J gene: TRBJ2-3
clone size: NA
D gene: TRBD2
CDR3 protein: CASSSPSGESTDAQYF
CDR3 DNA: TGTGCCAGCAGTTCCCCAAGCGGGGAGAGCACAGATGCGCAGTATTTT

V gene: TRBV5-1
J gene: TRBJ2-6
clone size: NA
D gene: NA
CDR3 protein: CASSNDFPGANVLTF
CDR3 DNA: TGCGCCAGCAGCAACGACTTCCCTGGGGCCAACGTCCTGACTTTC

V gene: TRBV27
J gene: TRBJ2-5
clone size: few
D gene: TRBD2
CDR3 protein: CASSSLAGIQETQYF
CDR3 DNA: TGTGCCAGCAGTTCCCTAGCGGGTATCCAAGAGACCCAGTACTTC

V gene: TRBV9
J gene: TRBJ1-2
clone size: NA
D gene: NA
CDR3 protein: CASSRPGSYYGYTF
CDR3 DNA: TGTGCCAGCAGCAGACCCGGGTCCTACTATGGCTACACCTTC

V gene: TRBV6-6
J gene: TRBJ2-7
clone size: many
D gene: NA
CDR3 protein: CASSYPAEEQYF
CDR3 DNA: TGTGCCAGCAGTTACCCGGCGGAGGAGCAGTACTTC

V gene: TRBV5-5
J gene: TRBJ2-2
clone size: NA
D gene: NA
CDR3 protein: CASSFTMGPGELFF
CDR3 DNA: TGTGCCAGCAGCTTTACGATGGGACCCGGGGAGCTGTTTTTT

V gene: TRBV4-2
J gene: TRBJ1-5
clone size: NA
D gene: NA
CDR3 protein: CASGIQGADNQPQHF
CDR3 DNA: TGTGCCAGCGGGATACAGGGCGCGGACAATCAGCCCCAGCATTTT

V gene: TRBV12-3/TRBV12-4
J gene: TRBJ2-7
clone size: few
D gene: TRBD1
CDR3 protein: CASSSSDRRLREQYF
CDR3 DNA: TGTGCCAGCAGTTCCTCGGACAGGCGACTACGAGAGCAGTACTTC

V gene: TRBV6-6
J gene: TRBJ2-5
clone size: NA
D gene: NA
CDR3 protein: CACSYGIQETQYF
CDR3 DNA: TGTGCCTGCAGTTATGGAATACAAGAGACCCAGTACTTC